Detailed here is one T cell receptor (beta chain). Its antigen specificity is not known. There are no base qualities to consult, and no much larger clone falls within one base. The data were taken from a study of CD8+CD57+ T cells in acquired aplastic anemia (dated by TCRdb to between 2018 and 2020). Some background on the complete study: On average, sorted CD4+ and CD8+ cells yielded about 3 ug of extracted DNA, with a range of about 0.17 to 27.4 ug. CD8+CD57+ expansion was defined as a frequency above the mean frequency observed in healthy subjects. Overall study results and their limits: CD8+ Simpson's diversity did not differ significantly between patients and healthy controls (P=0.060). Although 25 to 30 CD8+ CDR3 sequences were shared by patients and controls, these sequences appeared highly expressed in patients and within the immunodominant clones of patients.

V drops 0 bases and J drops 4 bases, leaving 12 bases in between. CDR1 and CDR2 were assigned from the germline V gene as SGHDN and FVKESK. Spanning cysteine to phenylalanine, the CDR3 consists of 15 amino acids. Of the read, only the CDR3 DNA is kept; its 45 bases are in frame from base 1. Profiling of TCR beta VDJ combinations and CDR3 sequences used genomic DNA as the template. TCR repertoire sequencing was run on an Illumina HiSeq 2000. Under the source paper's analysis protocol: Repertoires were assessed using TRBV/TRBJ rearrangement plots, CDR3 size and DJ length profiles, and Simpson's diversity index. Whichever DNA sequence was most abundant in the deep sequencing data was defined as the immunodominant clone. CDR3 amino acid sequences were checked for sharing between subjects and were compared against published repertoires and the VDJdb database. TCRdb applied fastp at Q25 and MiXCR to the public reads, then kept only in-frame beta chains. Each entry merges the rows of one CDR3 protein and shows their most common DNA and genes. TCRdb's processing, not the authors', yielded these V and J calls. Counted in this sample were 300,000 or so distinct CDR3 sequences; about three fifths of them appeared once. The biggest ten clones account for roughly 1.2% of the sample.

Flow cytometry had shown CD8+CD57+ cell expansion in the patients selected for sequencing. Severe acquired aplastic anemia was diagnosed in all patients according to International Study of Aplastic Anemia and Agranulocytosis and Camitta criteria. At the time blood was sampled, none of the patients had received any therapy. The study deep-sequenced TCR repertoires of sorted CD4+ and CD8+ blood T cells from severe aplastic anemia patients and healthy subjects. Patients were enrolled in the USA under clinicaltrials.gov protocols 00001620, 01623167, 00001397, 00071045, 00081523 and 00961064. Ficoll-Paque density gradient centrifugation was used to isolate peripheral blood mononuclear cells. Before DNA was extracted, CD4+ and CD8+ T cells were sorted using either FACS or magnetic beads.

The receptor was isolated from a human donor with aplastic anemia. The chain is assembled from TRBV14 and TRBJ2-5; no D gene call is confident. Sequenced: sorted CD4+, CD8+, or CD8+CD57+ T cells (not recorded which) from PBMCs. The DNA reads as follows: TGTGCCAGCAGCCAAGATAGGTTAATCCGAGAGACCCAGTACTTC. Its protein product is CASSQDRLIRETQYF.